This T cell receptor beta chain came from a study of shared clonotypes between healthy human individuals. The count of this clone is one. Antigen specificity is unknown. Data came from immunoSEQ multiplex PCR; TCRdb stores just in-frame clones and leaves some out. The sample yields 550,000 to 600,000 clones, roughly four fifths seen once. The V gene's germline CDR1 is MDHEN and CDR2 SYDVKM. This CDR3 region has 16 residues. V dropped 8 bases and J dropped 1; count of bases not matched to a gene: 13. Findings and caveats of the study: The represented genetic and exposure-history diversity was limited by the small number of donors.

The V gene is TRBV28, the J gene TRBJ1-1; 7 nucleotides agree with TRBD1. Sequencing was done on a sample of PBMCs. The TCR sequence derives from a woman between 40 and 50 years old in good health. Some clones in this sample may be carry-over from other donors' samples. CDR3 loop: CASLTPLGQKNTEAFF. The CDR3, as DNA: TGTGCCAGCTTAACCCCCTTGGGACAGAAGAACACTGAAGCTTTCTTT.